Sequencing of this T cell receptor (beta chain) was carried out in a study of CD8 T cells in ankylosing spondylitis. Study findings and constraints: Previous work reported some of these motif variants in the synovial fluid and blood of reactive arthritis. Seemingly characteristic of ankylosing spondylitis blood was a TCR beta motif consisting of about 8 highly homologous variants. Researchers reportedly found disease-linked clones significantly enriched in matched ankylosing spondylitis synovial fluid.

Libraries of TCR beta came from quantitative 5'-RACE with molecular barcodes. In TCRdb, the 5' RACE reads were re-called with MiXCR into one record per CDR3 protein. The table shows roughly 700,000 distinct CDR3 sequences, with around 20% occurring only once. The CDR3 runs 18 residues. Trimming cost V 0 bases and J 4 bases; bases outside gene matches: 12. CDR1 and CDR2 (germline): SGHTA, FQGNSA. In regard to this clonotype: As yet, its antigen is unknown.

The sequencing sample was made of blood, either unsorted or a sorted T cell fraction (not recorded which). This chain uses TRBV7-2 with TRBJ2-1, with 7 positions matching TRBD2. The receptor was isolated from a male donor with ankylosing spondylitis. DNA of the CDR3: TGTGCCAGCAGCTTAGCCTTCATGGCGGGAGCGCCTTACAATGAGCAGTTCTTC. Amino acids: CASSLAFMAGAPYNEQFF.